This TCR beta chain was captured by sequencing in a study of T cells in Graves' hyperthyroidism and ophthalmopathy. It was RNA transcripts that yielded the amplified TCR beta CDR3 regions. With the HTBI primer set, the TCR CDR3 went through a first round of RT-PCR. TCRdb reprocessed the multiplex PCR reads via MiXCR and lists one record per CDR3 protein. The sample holds 450,000 to 700,000 distinct CDR3 sequences, about half seen once. Notes on this clonotype: This may be a read error, as it is one base from a much larger clone.

The CDR3 length is 15 residues. Trimming removed 7 bases from V and 0 bases from J, with 15 bases in between. The germline V gene encodes CDR1 MGHRA and CDR2 YSYEKL. This chain uses TRBV4-1 with TRBJ1-1, with D perhaps TRBD1 (5 bases). This receptor was obtained from an adult woman with Graves' disease, either hyperthyroidism or ophthalmopathy (not recorded which). The sequenced sample was peripheral blood or thyroid tissue (not recorded which). The CDR3 DNA follows: TGCGCCAGCAAAATTCATGGGGGGGTGAACACTGAAGCTTTCTTT. Translation: CASKIHGGVNTEAFF.